These T cell receptor beta chains were read from a single sample in a study of OX40 agonist ivuxolimab in advanced cancers. Produced via immunoSEQ multiplex PCR; TCRdb's table is partial and in-frame only. Of roughly 70,000 clones detected, roughly 80% appear once; the ten largest clones hold approximately 1%. Here the sequenced sample was CD4+ or CD8+ T cells sorted from blood, taken in a trial of the OX40 agonist ivuxolimab. These receptors came from an adult with an advanced solid tumor such as melanoma, head and neck, liver or kidney cancer. Both conserved end residues are part of each CDR3. D genes are given only for firm matches. Where a row states a size, it is once, few, many or the class of an expanded clone; other rows omit it.

D gene,V gene,clone size,J gene,CDR3 length,CDR3 DNA,CDR3 protein
NA,TRBV7-6,NA,TRBJ2-1,15,TGTGCCAGCAGCCCCCACGGGGGCAGTTTCGATGAGCAGTTCTTC,CASSPHGGSFDEQFF
NA,TRBV19,NA,TRBJ1-2,17,TGTGCCAGTAACCCTCCTTCCGGGACACCGGGTCACTATGGCTACACCTTC,CASNPPSGTPGHYGYTF
TRBD2,TRBV5-4,once,TRBJ2-1,14,TGTGCCAGCAGCGAGACTAGCGATGTAGATGAGCAGTTCTTC,CASSETSDVDEQFF
NA,TRBV30,NA,TRBJ1-3,15,TGTGCCTGGAGTTCGACACCCAACTCTGGAAACACCATATATTTT,CAWSSTPNSGNTIYF
TRBD1,TRBV5-1,NA,TRBJ2-7,15,TGCGCCAGCAGCAAGGGACAGGGTGGAATCCACGAGCAGTACTTC,CASSKGQGGIHEQYF
TRBD2,TRBV5-4,NA,TRBJ2-5,17,TGTGCCAGCAGCCAAGGAGAGGGACTAGCGGGGTCTGAGACCCAGTACTTC,CASSQGEGLAGSETQYF
TRBD1,TRBV5-6,NA,TRBJ1-4,15,TGTGCCAGCAGCTTGGAGGGACAGGGAGGAGAAAAACTGTTTTTT,CASSLEGQGGEKLFF
NA,TRBV6-1,NA,TRBJ2-5,14,TGTGCCAGCAGTGCAAACAGGGTGAAGGAGACCCAGTACTTC,CASSANRVKETQYF
TRBD2,TRBV12-5,NA,TRBJ2-4,19,TGTGCTAGTGGTCCCCGGACTAGCGGGGGGGCCAAGTCCAAAAACATTCAGTACTTC,CASGPRTSGGAKSKNIQYF
TRBD1,TRBV6-1,NA,TRBJ1-4,14,TGTGCCAGCAGTGACGACAGGGGACGAGAAAAACTGTTTTTT,CASSDDRGREKLFF
TRBD1,TRBV5-1,NA,TRBJ1-1,15,TGCGCCAGCAGCGTAACCGGGACAGGGAACACTGAAGCTTTCTTT,CASSVTGTGNTEAFF
NA,TRBV18,NA,TRBJ1-5,15,TGTGCCAGCTCACCACCTTCCGGGCGGAATCAGCCCCAGCATTTT,CASSPPSGRNQPQHF
NA,TRBV5-5,NA,TRBJ1-6,16,TGTGCCAGCAGCGGGAGTCCCAGCTCCTATAATTCACCCCTCCACTTT,CASSGSPSSYNSPLHF
NA,TRBV19,NA,TRBJ2-5,13,TGTGCCAGTAGTCGACAGGTCCAAGAGACCCAGTACTTC,CASSRQVQETQYF
TRBD1,TRBV6-5,NA,TRBJ1-1,14,TGTGCCAGCAGCGCTTACAGGGGGCGGACTGAAGCTTTCTTT,CASSAYRGRTEAFF
NA,TRBV5-1,few,TRBJ2-7,14,TGCGCCAGCTGGTCCGGGACGGAGCGCTACGAGCAGTACTTC,CASWSGTERYEQYF
NA,TRBV9,few,TRBJ2-6,17,TGTGCCAGCAGCTCCAGAGGTTCAAGCTCTGGGGCCAACGTCCTGACTTTC,CASSSRGSSSGANVLTF
NA,TRBV18,NA,TRBJ1-4,14,TGTGCCAGCTCACCCCCAACCCAGAGTGAAAAACTGTTTTTT,CASSPPTQSEKLFF
TRBD2,TRBV5-1,NA,TRBJ2-5,15,TGCGCCAGCACCCTAGCGGGGGGGAGGCAAGAGACCCAGTACTTC,CASTLAGGRQETQYF
NA,TRBV2,NA,TRBJ1-2,13,TGTGCCAGCACCCCGTCGGGGGGGGAAGGCTACACCTTC,CASTPSGGEGYTF
TRBD2,TRBV2,NA,TRBJ2-3,15,TGTACCAGCAGTGGGGCGGGGGGGACCGCAGATACGCAGTATTTT,CTSSGAGGTADTQYF
NA,TRBV27,NA,TRBJ1-1,15,TGTGCCAGCAGTTTCGGGACCTTGCGAGGGGCTGAAGCTTTCTTT,CASSFGTLRGAEAFF
TRBD1,TRBV9,NA,TRBJ2-1,15,TGTGCCAGCAGCGCAAACCCCGGACAGGCCGGTGAGCAGTTCTTC,CASSANPGQAGEQFF
TRBD1,TRBV5-8,NA,TRBJ1-5,15,TGTGCCAGCAGCCCAGGGACAGGCTACAATCAGCCCCAGCATTTT,CASSPGTGYNQPQHF
NA,TRBV30,NA,TRBJ1-2,14,TGTGCCTGGAGTGTACAGGGCTTGAACTATGGCTACACCTTC,CAWSVQGLNYGYTF
TRBD2,TRBV19,NA,TRBJ2-7,15,TGTGCCAGTAGTATTAAGCGGGGGGTCCACTACGAGCAGTACTTC,CASSIKRGVHYEQYF
NA,TRBV5-1,NA,TRBJ2-6,17,TGCGCCAGCAGCAAAGCCGGGACCGGCGATGGGGCCAACGTCCTGACTTTC,CASSKAGTGDGANVLTF
NA,TRBV4-1,NA,TRBJ1-6,20,TGCGCCAGCAGCCAAGGCACCCCGTCGCAGTCCCAAAATTATAATTCACCCCTCCACTTT,CASSQGTPSQSQNYNSPLHF
NA,TRBV14,few,TRBJ1-6,15,TGTGCCAGCAGCCAAGAGTTCGGGCTTAATTCACCCCTCCACTTT,CASSQEFGLNSPLHF
NA,TRBV30,NA,TRBJ2-5,14,TGTGCCTGGAGGAGGAGACAGGCGGGAGAGACCCAGTACTTC,CAWRRRQAGETQYF
NA,TRBV6-6,NA,TRBJ1-3,12,TGTGCCAGCAAACCCTCTGGAAACACCATATATTTT,CASKPSGNTIYF
NA,TRBV7-2,NA,TRBJ2-7,15,TGTGCCAGCACCAAAAAGGGGGGTAATCCCTACGAGCAGTACTTC,CASTKKGGNPYEQYF
NA,TRBV28,NA,TRBJ2-5,14,TGTGCCAGCAGTTTAGGTGGCAGCCAAGAGACCCAGTACTTC,CASSLGGSQETQYF
NA,TRBV27,NA,TRBJ1-5,14,TGTGCCAGCAGGGGGCCTGGGGGCAATCAGCCCCAGCATTTT,CASRGPGGNQPQHF
NA,TRBV19,NA,TRBJ2-7,15,TGTGCCAGTAGTCCCCGCAGGGTCGAGTCCTACGAGCAGTACTTC,CASSPRRVESYEQYF
TRBD1,TRBV6-1,NA,TRBJ2-7,15,TGTGCCAGCGTGTGGGGACAGGGGGTACCCTACGAGCAGTACTTC,CASVWGQGVPYEQYF
NA,TRBV13,NA,TRBJ2-4,17,TGTGCCAGCAGCAACGCCGCGGGACTCAACATCAAAAACATTCAGTACTTC,CASSNAAGLNIKNIQYF
NA,TRBV2,NA,TRBJ2-4,15,TGTGCCAGCCGGATGGGGGGAGGAAACCGAAACATTCAGTACTTC,CASRMGGGNRNIQYF
NA,TRBV18,NA,TRBJ1-5,16,TGTGCCAGCTCAAGTTCTTCGGGGAGGGCTAATCAGCCCCAGCATTTT,CASSSSSGRANQPQHF
NA,TRBV11-2,NA,TRBJ2-7,13,TGTGCCAGCAGCCCCAGGCGAGGGAGCGAGCAGTACTTC,CASSPRRGSEQYF
NA,TRBV29-1,NA,TRBJ2-3,12,TGCAGCTTCTCCACCGCGCGGGATACGCAGTATTTT,CSFSTARDTQYF
TRBD1,TRBV6-6,NA,TRBJ2-2,16,TGTGCCAGCAGTCTCGGACAGGGGATGAACACCGGGGAGCTGTTTTTT,CASSLGQGMNTGELFF
NA,TRBV6-6,once,TRBJ1-6,14,TGTGCCAGCAGTTACGGGGGGACTAATTCACCCCTCCACTTT,CASSYGGTNSPLHF
NA,TRBV7-9,few,TRBJ1-5,16,TGTGCCAGCAGCCCGGCCCTCCCCGGTAGCAATCAGCCCCAGCATTTT,CASSPALPGSNQPQHF
NA,TRBV13,few,TRBJ1-2,11,TGTGCCAGCAGCTTGGGGGATGGCTACACCTTC,CASSLGDGYTF
TRBD2,TRBV5-4,NA,TRBJ2-1,16,TGTGCCAGCAGCCAACCACGCAGCGGGGGATCCAATGAGCAGTTCTTC,CASSQPRSGGSNEQFF
NA,TRBV10-3,NA,TRBJ1-2,16,TGTGCCATCAGTGACCCAGAGCGGACAGCTAACTATGGCTACACCTTC,CAISDPERTANYGYTF
TRBD1,TRBV9,NA,TRBJ1-3,14,TGTGCCAGCAGTGGAGACAGGGCTGGAAACACCATATATTTT,CASSGDRAGNTIYF
NA,TRBV7-8,few,TRBJ1-6,12,TGTGCCAGCAGCCCCAGTAATTCACCCCTCCACTTT,CASSPSNSPLHF
NA,TRBV25-1,NA,TRBJ1-4,13,TGTGCCAGCAGTGACAGTCCTAATGAAAAACTGTTTTTT,CASSDSPNEKLFF
NA,TRBV18,NA,TRBJ2-6,18,TGTGCCAGCTCACCACCGGGGGTCTGGGGGTCTGGGGCCAACGTCCTGACTTTC,CASSPPGVWGSGANVLTF
NA,TRBV6-5,NA,TRBJ2-2,15,TGTGCCAGCAGTTACGAGGGAGTGAACACCGGGGAGCTGTTTTTT,CASSYEGVNTGELFF
NA,TRBV7-8,NA,TRBJ1-6,17,TGTGCCAGCAGCTTAGCGAGATCCGGGGGTAATAATTCACCCCTCCACTTT,CASSLARSGGNNSPLHF
NA,TRBV5-1,NA,TRBJ1-2,19,TGCGCCAGCAGCTTTGGGATGTTACAGGGTGTGGACGCAAACTATGGCTACACCTTC,CASSFGMLQGVDANYGYTF
NA,TRBV7-2,NA,TRBJ2-5,13,TGTGCCAGCAGCTTATCCCCCGGAGGGACCCAGTACTTC,CASSLSPGGTQYF
TRBD2,TRBV5-1,NA,TRBJ2-2,15,TGCGCCAGCAGCTTGACGGGGGGTTCCCCCGGGGAGCTGTTTTTT,CASSLTGGSPGELFF
NA,TRBV14,NA,TRBJ1-3,14,TGTGCCAGCAGCCATTCGGGGAACCGAAACACCATATATTTT,CASSHSGNRNTIYF
NA,TRBV7-2,few,TRBJ1-6,14,TGTGCCAGCAGCGCATTGCAGGTTAATTCACCCCTCCACTTT,CASSALQVNSPLHF